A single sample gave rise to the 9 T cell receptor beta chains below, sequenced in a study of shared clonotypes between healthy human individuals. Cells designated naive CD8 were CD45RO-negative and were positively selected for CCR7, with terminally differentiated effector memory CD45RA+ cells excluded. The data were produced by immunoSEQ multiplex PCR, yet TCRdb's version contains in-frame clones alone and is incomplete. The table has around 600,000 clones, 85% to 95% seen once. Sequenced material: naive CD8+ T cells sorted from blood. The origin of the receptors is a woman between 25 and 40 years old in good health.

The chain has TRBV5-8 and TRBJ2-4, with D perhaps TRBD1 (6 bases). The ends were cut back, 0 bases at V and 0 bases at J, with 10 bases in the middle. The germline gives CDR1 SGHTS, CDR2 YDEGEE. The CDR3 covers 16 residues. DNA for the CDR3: TGTGCCAGCAGCTTGGAGGGACACGTAGCCAAAAACATTCAGTACTTC. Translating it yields CASSLEGHVAKNIQYF.

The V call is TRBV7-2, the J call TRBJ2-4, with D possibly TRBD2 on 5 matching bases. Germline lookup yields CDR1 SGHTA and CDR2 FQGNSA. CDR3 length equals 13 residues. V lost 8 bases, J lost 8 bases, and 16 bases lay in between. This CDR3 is CASGRSEEDIQYF. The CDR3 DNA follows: TGTGCCAGCGGTAGGTCCGAGGAGGACATTCAGTACTTC.

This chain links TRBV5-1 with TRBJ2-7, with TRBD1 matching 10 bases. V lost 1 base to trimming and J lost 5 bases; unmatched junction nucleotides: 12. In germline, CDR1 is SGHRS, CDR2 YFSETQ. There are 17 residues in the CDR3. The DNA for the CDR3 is TGCGCCAGCAGCTTGAAGCCGGGACAGGGGTTGGTACACGAGCAGTACTTC. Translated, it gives CASSLKPGQGLVHEQYF. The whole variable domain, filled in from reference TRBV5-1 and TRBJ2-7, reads KAGVTQTPRYLIKTRGQQVTLSCSPISGHRSVSWYQQTPGQGLQFLFEYFSETQRNKGNFPGRFSGRQFSNSRSEMNVSTLELGDSALYLCASSLKPGQGLVHEQYFGPGTRLTVT.

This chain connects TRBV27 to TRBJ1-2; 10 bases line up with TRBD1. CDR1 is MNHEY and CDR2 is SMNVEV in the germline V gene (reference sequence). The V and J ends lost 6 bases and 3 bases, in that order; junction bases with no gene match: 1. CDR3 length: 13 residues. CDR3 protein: CASRTGGHYGYTF. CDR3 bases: TGTGCCAGCAGGACAGGGGGCCACTATGGCTACACCTTC.

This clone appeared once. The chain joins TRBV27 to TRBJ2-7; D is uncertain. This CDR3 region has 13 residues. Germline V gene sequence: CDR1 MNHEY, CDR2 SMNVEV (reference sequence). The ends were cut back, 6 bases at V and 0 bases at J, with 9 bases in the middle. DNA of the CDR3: TGTGCCAGCAGACCCGACGGCTCCTACGAGCAGTACTTC. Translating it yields CASRPDGSYEQYF.

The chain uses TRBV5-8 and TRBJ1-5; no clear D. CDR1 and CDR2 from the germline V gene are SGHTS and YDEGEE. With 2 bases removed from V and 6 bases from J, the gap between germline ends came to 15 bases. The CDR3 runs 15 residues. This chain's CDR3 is CASSLGVGSFQPQHF. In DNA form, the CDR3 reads TGTGCCAGCAGCTTAGGAGTGGGAAGTTTTCAGCCCCAGCATTTT.

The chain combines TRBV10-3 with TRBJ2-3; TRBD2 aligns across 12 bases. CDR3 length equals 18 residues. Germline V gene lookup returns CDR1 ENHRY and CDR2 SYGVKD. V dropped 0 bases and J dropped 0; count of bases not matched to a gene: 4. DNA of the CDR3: TGTGCCATCAGTGAGTCCGGACTAGCGGGATTTAGCACAGATACGCAGTATTTT. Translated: CAISESGLAGFSTDTQYF.

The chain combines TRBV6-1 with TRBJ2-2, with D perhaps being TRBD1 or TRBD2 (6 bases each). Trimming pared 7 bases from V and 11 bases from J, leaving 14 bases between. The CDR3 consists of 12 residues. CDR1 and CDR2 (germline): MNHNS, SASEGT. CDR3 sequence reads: CASMTGARELFF. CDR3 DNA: TGTGCCAGCATGACGGGGGCTCGAGAGCTGTTTTTT.

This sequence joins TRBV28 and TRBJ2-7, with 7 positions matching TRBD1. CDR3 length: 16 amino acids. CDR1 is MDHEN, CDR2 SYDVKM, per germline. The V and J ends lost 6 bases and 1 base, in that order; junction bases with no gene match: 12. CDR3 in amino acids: CASSEVGGVQSYEQYF. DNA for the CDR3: TGTGCCAGCAGCGAAGTAGGGGGCGTTCAATCCTACGAGCAGTACTTC.